The rows below give T cell receptor beta chains drawn from one sample of a study of T-cell reconstitution after alpha-beta-depleted transplantation in children. TCRdb processed the PCR reads anew with MiXCR; each CDR3 protein has one entry. The data hold 700,000 to 850,000 distinct CDR3 sequences, with roughly 16% observed a single time. The specimen was PBMCs, mostly from graft donor cells, collected 360 days after TCRalphabeta/CD19-depleted stem cell transplant. The receptors were sampled from a male patient younger than 18 who had a stem cell transplant for acute lymphoblastic leukemia, so the T cells may come from the graft donor. CDR3s include the opening cysteine and the closing phenylalanine or tryptophan. The D gene is left open where the match is weak. Clone size is given for some rows only: seen once, a few or many times, or a class if the clone is expanded.

length: 19
size: many
J: TRBJ2-4
D: NA
V: TRBV18
DNA: TGTGCCAGCTCACCAAAGTTCGGGGTCGGGCTTCTTGTGAGGAACATTCAGTACTTC
CDR3: CASSPKFGVGLLVRNIQYF

length: 15
size: many
J: TRBJ2-1
D: TRBD1
V: TRBV15
DNA: TGTGCCACCAGCGGAACAGGGGGCTCCTACAATGAGCAGTTCTTC
CDR3: CATSGTGGSYNEQFF

length: 16
size: NA
J: TRBJ2-1
D: TRBD2
V: TRBV9
DNA: TGTGCCAGCAGCCCCGACTGGGCTAGCGGGAGTTTTGAGCAGTTCTTC
CDR3: CASSPDWASGSFEQFF

length: 16
size: NA
J: TRBJ2-3
D: TRBD2
V: TRBV20-1
DNA: TGCAGTGCTAGAAATGGGCTAGCGGGAGTTGCAGATACGCAGTATTTT
CDR3: CSARNGLAGVADTQYF

length: 14
size: few
J: TRBJ2-2
D: TRBD2
V: TRBV20-1
DNA: TGCAGTGCTTATAGCGGGAGGTCCACCGGGGAGCTGTTTTTT
CDR3: CSAYSGRSTGELFF

length: 16
size: many
J: TRBJ2-1
D: TRBD2
V: TRBV7-9
DNA: TGTGCCAGCAGCTTGGGCCTAGCGGGAGGTCCTAATGAGCAGTTCTTC
CDR3: CASSLGLAGGPNEQFF

length: 12
size: few
J: TRBJ2-7
D: TRBD2
V: TRBV20-1
DNA: TGCAGTGCTCCCGGGAGGGCCTACGAGCAGTACTTC
CDR3: CSAPGRAYEQYF

length: 16
size: few
J: TRBJ2-1
D: TRBD2
V: TRBV9
DNA: TGTGCCAGCAGCGTAGAGGGACTAGCGGGTGGAAATGAGCAGTTCTTC
CDR3: CASSVEGLAGGNEQFF

length: 15
size: many
J: TRBJ2-1
D: TRBD1
V: TRBV3-1
DNA: TGTGCCAGCAGCCAAGATGGGACAGCGTACAATGAGCAGTTCTTC
CDR3: CASSQDGTAYNEQFF

length: 15
size: NA
J: TRBJ2-1
D: TRBD2
V: TRBV7-7
DNA: TGTGCCAGCAGCATCGCTAGCGGGAGCGGTAATGAGCAGTTCTTC
CDR3: CASSIASGSGNEQFF

length: 15
size: many
J: TRBJ2-6
D: NA
V: TRBV29-1
DNA: TGCAGCGTTGAAGATTTTCTCTCTGGGGCCAACGTCCTGACTTTC
CDR3: CSVEDFLSGANVLTF

length: 17
size: NA
J: TRBJ2-2
D: TRBD2
V: TRBV12-3/TRBV12-4
DNA: TGTGCCAGCAGTACGGATGGAGGACTAGCGAACACCGGGGAGCTGTTTTTT
CDR3: CASSTDGGLANTGELFF

length: 18
size: few
J: TRBJ1-1
D: NA
V: TRBV5-1
DNA: TGCGCCAGCAGCAGGGACATCACAATAGTGAGAGGGAACACTGAAGCTTTCTTT
CDR3: CASSRDITIVRGNTEAFF

length: 14
size: NA
J: TRBJ2-7
D: NA
V: TRBV7-2
DNA: TGTGCCAGCAGCTTATTAAGGGCCATACCCGAGCAGTACTTC
CDR3: CASSLLRAIPEQYF

length: 13
size: many
J: TRBJ2-1
D: NA
V: TRBV21-1
DNA: TGTGCCAGCAGCAAGCCAGGGAAGAATGAGCAGTTCTTC
CDR3: CASSKPGKNEQFF

length: 15
size: NA
J: TRBJ2-1
D: TRBD2
V: TRBV11-2
DNA: TGTGCCAGCAGAACAGCGGGAGGTATCAACAATGAGCAGTTCTTC
CDR3: CASRTAGGINNEQFF

length: 16
size: NA
J: TRBJ2-1
D: NA
V: TRBV6-5
DNA: TGTGCCAGCAGTTACTCGATCGCCAGCGCCTACAATGAGCAGTTCTTC
CDR3: CASSYSIASAYNEQFF

length: 18
size: NA
J: TRBJ1-5
D: TRBD1
V: TRBV24-1
DNA: TGTGCCACCAGTGACTCCGATAAAGGGACAGGGATCAATCAGCCCCAGCATTTT
CDR3: CATSDSDKGTGINQPQHF

length: 14
size: NA
J: TRBJ1-1
D: NA
V: TRBV5-1
DNA: TGCGCCAGCAGCTTGGCCGGGTCGGTCACTGAAGCTTTCTTT
CDR3: CASSLAGSVTEAFF

length: 13
size: NA
J: TRBJ2-5
D: NA
V: TRBV20-1
DNA: TGCAGTGCTAGGGGGTTCGTCGGAGGGACCCAGTACTTC
CDR3: CSARGFVGGTQYF

length: 12
size: NA
J: TRBJ2-3
D: NA
V: TRBV29-1
DNA: TGCAGCGTTGAAGAGTACACAGATACGCAGTATTTT
CDR3: CSVEEYTDTQYF

length: 15
size: NA
J: TRBJ2-7
D: NA
V: TRBV5-5
DNA: TGTGCCAGCAGCCTACAGGGAGTCCCATCCTACGAGCAGTACTTC
CDR3: CASSLQGVPSYEQYF

length: 14
size: few
J: TRBJ2-1
D: NA
V: TRBV27
DNA: TGTGCCAGCAGTATCGAGAGCATGGGCAATGAGCAGTTCTTC
CDR3: CASSIESMGNEQFF

length: 16
size: few
J: TRBJ2-2
D: NA
V: TRBV11-2
DNA: TGTGCCAGCAGCTTAGGCGTGGCTCTGAACACCGGGGAGCTGTTTTTT
CDR3: CASSLGVALNTGELFF

length: 17
size: NA
J: TRBJ2-4
D: NA
V: TRBV10-3
DNA: TGTGCCATCAGTGAGGTATTCCGGCAGTGGGCCAAAAACATTCAGTACTTC
CDR3: CAISEVFRQWAKNIQYF

length: 14
size: many
J: TRBJ1-1
D: NA
V: TRBV20-1
DNA: TGCAGTGCTAGAGCCATACAGGGCGGCACTGAAGCTTTCTTT
CDR3: CSARAIQGGTEAFF

length: 18
size: few
J: TRBJ1-6
D: NA
V: TRBV6-5
DNA: TGTGCCAGCAGTTATAGGGGACAAGGAGGCTCCTATAATTCACCCCTCCACTTT
CDR3: CASSYRGQGGSYNSPLHF

length: 16
size: NA
J: TRBJ2-5
D: NA
V: TRBV6-5
DNA: TGTGCCAGCAGTTACTCACCGGCCAGTCTACAAGAGACCCAGTACTTC
CDR3: CASSYSPASLQETQYF

length: 14
size: NA
J: TRBJ1-2
D: NA
V: TRBV5-1
DNA: TGCGCCAGCAGCTTGGCGCCTGATAACTATGGCTACACCTTC
CDR3: CASSLAPDNYGYTF

length: 15
size: NA
J: TRBJ2-1
D: TRBD2
V: TRBV7-2
DNA: TGTGCCAGCAAACTGGGACTAGCGGGAGTGAATGAGCAGTTCTTC
CDR3: CASKLGLAGVNEQFF

length: 17
size: few
J: TRBJ2-5
D: TRBD2
V: TRBV29-1
DNA: TGCAGCGTTGAAGATTTGGATAGCGGGAGGTGGAGAGAGACCCAGTACTTC
CDR3: CSVEDLDSGRWRETQYF

length: 15
size: NA
J: TRBJ2-7
D: NA
V: TRBV20-1
DNA: TGCAGTGCTAGAGGTCGCAGCTCAAACTCCTACGAGCAGTACTTC
CDR3: CSARGRSSNSYEQYF

length: 15
size: few
J: TRBJ2-1
D: TRBD2
V: TRBV7-8
DNA: TGTGCCAGCAGCTTATCGGAGCGGGAGGTCAATGAGCAGTTCTTC
CDR3: CASSLSEREVNEQFF

length: 14
size: NA
J: TRBJ2-3
D: TRBD1
V: TRBV5-1
DNA: TGCGCCAGCACGGGACAGTCGACCACAGATACGCAGTATTTT
CDR3: CASTGQSTTDTQYF

length: 16
size: NA
J: TRBJ2-4
D: NA
V: TRBV4-1
DNA: TGCGCCAGCAGCCCTAACCTCAGGGCGGCCAAAAACATTCAGTACTTC
CDR3: CASSPNLRAAKNIQYF

length: 17
size: NA
J: TRBJ2-3
D: NA
V: TRBV5-5
DNA: TGTGCCAGCAGCTTGATGAAAGGCAGTTACAGACGAGATACGCAGTATTTT
CDR3: CASSLMKGSYRRDTQYF

length: 14
size: many
J: TRBJ1-2
D: NA
V: TRBV5-1
DNA: TGCGCCAGCAGCTTGGCCAGGGCGGTCGACGGCTACACCTTC
CDR3: CASSLARAVDGYTF

length: 15
size: NA
J: TRBJ1-1
D: TRBD1
V: TRBV7-3
DNA: TGTGCCAGCAGCTTGGCAGGGGGCTTGAACACTGAAGCTTTCTTT
CDR3: CASSLAGGLNTEAFF

length: 13
size: NA
J: TRBJ2-2
D: NA
V: TRBV5-1
DNA: TGCGCCACCAGCAGAGGGGTATCCGGGGAGCTGTTTTTT
CDR3: CATSRGVSGELFF

length: 14
size: few
J: TRBJ2-7
D: NA
V: TRBV12-3/TRBV12-4
DNA: TGTGCCAGCAGCCCATGGGCCCCCTCGCTCGAGCAGTACTTC
CDR3: CASSPWAPSLEQYF

length: 15
size: few
J: TRBJ2-1
D: TRBD2
V: TRBV5-1
DNA: TGCGCCAGCAGCTTGCGGTCTAGCGGGTGGAATGAGCAGTTCTTC
CDR3: CASSLRSSGWNEQFF

length: 14
size: NA
J: TRBJ2-6
D: NA
V: TRBV5-1
DNA: TGCGCCAGCAGCTTGGCCTCTGGGGCCAACGTCCTGGCTTTC
CDR3: CASSLASGANVLAF

length: 18
size: few
J: TRBJ2-7
D: NA
V: TRBV7-2
DNA: TGTGCCAGCAGCTTAGCGTCGATGGGACTCTATGTTCCCTACGAGCAGTACTTC
CDR3: CASSLASMGLYVPYEQYF

length: 17
size: few
J: TRBJ2-6
D: NA
V: TRBV18
DNA: TGTGCCAGCTCACCTCTAGTCGGGAGCTCTGGGGCCAACGTCCTGACTTTC
CDR3: CASSPLVGSSGANVLTF

length: 16
size: NA
J: TRBJ2-1
D: NA
V: TRBV5-1
DNA: TGCGCCAGCCAGGTCGGTTCTAGCTTGGAGGGGAATGAGCAGTTCTTC
CDR3: CASQVGSSLEGNEQFF

length: 14
size: many
J: TRBJ2-7
D: NA
V: TRBV2
DNA: TGTGCCAGCAGTGAAACGGGCTTTTCCTACGAGCAGTACTTC
CDR3: CASSETGFSYEQYF

length: 14
size: few
J: TRBJ2-1
D: NA
V: TRBV6-1
DNA: TGTGCCAGCTCGCGGTGGCTAGGAGACAATGAGCAGTTCTTC
CDR3: CASSRWLGDNEQFF

length: 16
size: few
J: TRBJ2-7
D: TRBD2
V: TRBV5-1
DNA: TGCGCCAGCAGCTTTGGGCTAGCGGGAGGAATGGTCGAGCAGTACTTC
CDR3: CASSFGLAGGMVEQYF

length: 15
size: NA
J: TRBJ2-7
D: NA
V: TRBV12-3/TRBV12-4
DNA: TGTGCCAGCAGACCCGACGGGAGAGGCTCCTACGAGCAGTACTTC
CDR3: CASRPDGRGSYEQYF

length: 18
size: NA
J: TRBJ2-1
D: TRBD2
V: TRBV4-1
DNA: TGCGCCAGCAGCCTGCGCCCCCAAGGGGCCCTAGCGGGCGATGAGCAGTTCTTC
CDR3: CASSLRPQGALAGDEQFF

length: 17
size: few
J: TRBJ2-6
D: TRBD1
V: TRBV6-5
DNA: TGTGCCAGCAGTTACTCGGGACAGGGGTCCGGGGCCAACGTCCTGACTTTC
CDR3: CASSYSGQGSGANVLTF

length: 14
size: few
J: TRBJ2-5
D: NA
V: TRBV10-3
DNA: TGTGCCATCAGTGAAATCCTCGGGGGAGAGACCCAGTACTTC
CDR3: CAISEILGGETQYF

length: 13
size: few
J: TRBJ1-1
D: NA
V: TRBV27
DNA: TGTGCCAGCAGTTTATCGGGGGGGAACAGGGCTTTCTTT
CDR3: CASSLSGGNRAFF